This T cell receptor (beta chain) was profiled in a study of shared clonotypes between healthy human individuals. Study summary: With ages of 18 to 49, the donors were a couple of women and three men.

In germline, CDR1 is ENHRY, CDR2 SYGVKD. CDR3 length equals 17 residues. The germline V and J ends were trimmed by 5 bases and 1 base, with 20 bases remaining between them. Sequencing was performed with immunoSEQ multiplex PCR; in TCRdb, only in-frame clones are kept and a portion is missing. The table lists a few million clones, roughly 92% of them singletons. Study conclusions and caveats: Clonotypes shared by all four donors outscored non-shared clonotypes in generation probability.

Concerning this clone: Its antigen is unidentified.

The TCR originated in a man aged 18-30 years in good health. The sample consisted of naive CD4+ T cells sorted from blood. Subset here: CD45RA+ positively selected. The gene calls are TRBV10-3 and TRBJ2-5; TRBD1 or TRBD2 may be the D gene (5 bases each). This CDR3 reads CAISSSRPGTPQETQYF. The CDR3 DNA is TGTGCCATCAGTTCATCAAGGCCGGGGACCCCCCAAGAGACCCAGTACTTC.